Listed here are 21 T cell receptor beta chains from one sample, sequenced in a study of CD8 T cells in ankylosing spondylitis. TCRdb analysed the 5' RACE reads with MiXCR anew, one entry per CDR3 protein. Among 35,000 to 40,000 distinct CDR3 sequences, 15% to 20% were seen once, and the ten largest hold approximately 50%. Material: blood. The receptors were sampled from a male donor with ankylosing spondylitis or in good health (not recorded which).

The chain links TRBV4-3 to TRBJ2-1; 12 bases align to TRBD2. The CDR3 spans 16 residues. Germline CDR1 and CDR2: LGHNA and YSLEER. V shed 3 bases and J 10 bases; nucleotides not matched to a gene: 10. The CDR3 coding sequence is TGCGCCAGCAGCCAGACGGCTAGCGGGAGGGCTACGGAGCAGTTCTTC. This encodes CASSQTASGRATEQFF.

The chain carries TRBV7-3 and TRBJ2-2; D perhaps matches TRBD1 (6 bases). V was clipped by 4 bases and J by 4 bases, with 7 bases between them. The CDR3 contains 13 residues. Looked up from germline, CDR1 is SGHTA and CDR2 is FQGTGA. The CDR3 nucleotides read TGTGCCAGCAGCTCAGGGGTCACCGGGGAGCTGTTTTTT. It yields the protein CASSSGVTGELFF.

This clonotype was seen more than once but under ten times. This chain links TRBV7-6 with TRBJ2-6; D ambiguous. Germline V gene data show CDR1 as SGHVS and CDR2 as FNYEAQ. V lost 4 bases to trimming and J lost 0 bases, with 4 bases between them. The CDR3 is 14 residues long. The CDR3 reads CASSWISGANVLTF. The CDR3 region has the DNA TGTGCCAGCAGCTGGATCTCTGGGGCCAACGTCCTGACTTTC.

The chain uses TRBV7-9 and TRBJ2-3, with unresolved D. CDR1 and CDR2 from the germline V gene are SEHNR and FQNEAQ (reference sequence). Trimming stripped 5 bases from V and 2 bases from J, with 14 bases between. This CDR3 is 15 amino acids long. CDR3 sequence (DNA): TGTGCCAGCAGCCCCAGGACGAGGAACACAGATACGCAGTATTTT. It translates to CASSPRTRNTDTQYF.

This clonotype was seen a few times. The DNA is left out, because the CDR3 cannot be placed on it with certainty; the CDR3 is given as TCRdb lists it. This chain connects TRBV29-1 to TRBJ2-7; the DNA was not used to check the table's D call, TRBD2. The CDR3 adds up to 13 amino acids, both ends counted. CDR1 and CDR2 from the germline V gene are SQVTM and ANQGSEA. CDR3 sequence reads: CSVAAGSSGSEYF.

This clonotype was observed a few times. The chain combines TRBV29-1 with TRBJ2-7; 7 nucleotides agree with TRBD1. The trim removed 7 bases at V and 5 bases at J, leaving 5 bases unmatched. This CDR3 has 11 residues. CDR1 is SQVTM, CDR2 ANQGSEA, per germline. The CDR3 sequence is CSATGRHEQYF. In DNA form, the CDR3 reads TGCAGCGCGACAGGGCGCCACGAGCAGTACTTC.

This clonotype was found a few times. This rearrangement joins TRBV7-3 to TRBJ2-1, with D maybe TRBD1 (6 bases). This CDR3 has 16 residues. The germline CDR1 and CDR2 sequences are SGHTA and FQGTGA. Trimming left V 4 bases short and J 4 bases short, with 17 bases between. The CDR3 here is CASSSGLGALYNEQFF. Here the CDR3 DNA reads TGTGCCAGCAGCTCCGGGCTGGGGGCCTTGTACAATGAGCAGTTCTTC.

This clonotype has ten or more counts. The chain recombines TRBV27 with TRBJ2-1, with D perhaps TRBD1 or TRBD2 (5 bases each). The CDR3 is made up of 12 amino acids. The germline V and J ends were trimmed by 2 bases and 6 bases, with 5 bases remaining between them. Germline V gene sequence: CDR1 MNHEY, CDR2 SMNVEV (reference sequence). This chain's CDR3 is CASSLGGNEQFF. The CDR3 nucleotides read TGTGCCAGCAGTTTAGGGGGCAATGAGCAGTTCTTC.

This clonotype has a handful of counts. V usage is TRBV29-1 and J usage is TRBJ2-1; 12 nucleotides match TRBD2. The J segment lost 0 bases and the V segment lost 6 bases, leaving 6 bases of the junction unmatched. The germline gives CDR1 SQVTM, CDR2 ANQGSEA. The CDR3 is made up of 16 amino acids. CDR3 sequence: CSVLGLAGHSYNEQFF. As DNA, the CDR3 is TGCAGCGTCCTGGGACTAGCGGGCCACTCCTACAATGAGCAGTTCTTC.

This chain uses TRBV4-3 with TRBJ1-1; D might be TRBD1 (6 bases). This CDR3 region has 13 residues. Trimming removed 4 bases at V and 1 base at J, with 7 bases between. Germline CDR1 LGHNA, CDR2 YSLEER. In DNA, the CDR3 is TGCGCCAGCAGCCCGACAGGGAACACTGAAGCTTTCTTT. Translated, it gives CASSPTGNTEAFF.

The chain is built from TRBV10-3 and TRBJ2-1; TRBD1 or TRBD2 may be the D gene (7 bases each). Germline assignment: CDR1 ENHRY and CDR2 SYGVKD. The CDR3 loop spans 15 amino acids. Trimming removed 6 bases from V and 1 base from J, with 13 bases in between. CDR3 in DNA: TGTGCCATCAGCGCAGGGGGGGTATCCTACAATGAGCAGTTCTTC. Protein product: CAISAGGVSYNEQFF.

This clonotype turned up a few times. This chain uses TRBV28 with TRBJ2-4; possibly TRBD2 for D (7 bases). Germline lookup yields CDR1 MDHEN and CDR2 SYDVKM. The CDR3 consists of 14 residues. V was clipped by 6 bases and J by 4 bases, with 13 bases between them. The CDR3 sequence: CASSEGGDKNIQYF. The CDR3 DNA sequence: TGTGCCAGCAGCGAAGGGGGGGATAAAAACATTCAGTACTTC.

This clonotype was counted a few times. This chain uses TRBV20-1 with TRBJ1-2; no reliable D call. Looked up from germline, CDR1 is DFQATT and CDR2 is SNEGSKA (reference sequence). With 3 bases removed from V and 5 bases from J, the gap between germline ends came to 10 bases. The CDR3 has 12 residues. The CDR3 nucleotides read TGCAGTGCTAGTCCCAGCTCATATGGCTACACCTTC. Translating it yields CSASPSSYGYTF.

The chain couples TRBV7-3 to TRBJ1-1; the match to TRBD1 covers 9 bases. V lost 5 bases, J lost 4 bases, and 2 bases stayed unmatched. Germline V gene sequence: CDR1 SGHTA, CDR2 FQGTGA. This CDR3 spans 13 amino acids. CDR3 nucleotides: TGTGCCAGCAGCGCGACAGGGGGCACTGAAGCTTTCTTT. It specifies CASSATGGTEAFF.

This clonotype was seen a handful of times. CDR3 nucleotides: TGTGCCAGCAGCCAAGATGTTCCTTGGCAGGGGTACACTGAAGCTTTCTTT. Translating gives CASSQDVPWQGYTEAFF. The V gene is TRBV4-2, the J gene TRBJ1-1; weak D call: TRBD1 (6 bases). The CDR3 is 17 amino acids. Germline V gives CDR1 LGHNA, CDR2 YNFKEQ. With 0 bases removed from V and 3 bases from J, the gap between germline ends came to 17 bases.

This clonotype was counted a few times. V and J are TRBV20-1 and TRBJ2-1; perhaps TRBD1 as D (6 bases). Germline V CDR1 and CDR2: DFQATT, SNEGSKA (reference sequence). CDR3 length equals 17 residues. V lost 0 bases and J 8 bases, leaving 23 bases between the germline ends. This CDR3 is CSARESQGSAALDEQFF. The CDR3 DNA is TGCAGTGCTAGAGAATCACAGGGATCCGCGGCTTTGGATGAGCAGTTCTTC.

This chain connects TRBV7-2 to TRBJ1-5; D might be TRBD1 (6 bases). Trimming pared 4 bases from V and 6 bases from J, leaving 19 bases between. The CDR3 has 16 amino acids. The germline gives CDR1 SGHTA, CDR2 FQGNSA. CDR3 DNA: TGTGCCAGCAGCTCAAAGGGGGGCGATCTTGTTCAGCCCCAGCATTTT. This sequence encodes CASSSKGGDLVQPQHF.

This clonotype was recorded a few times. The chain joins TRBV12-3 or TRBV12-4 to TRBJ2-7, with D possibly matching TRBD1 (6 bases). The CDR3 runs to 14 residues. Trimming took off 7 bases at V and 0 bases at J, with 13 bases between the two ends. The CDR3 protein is CASTDRPSSYEQYF. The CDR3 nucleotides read TGTGCCAGCACTGACAGGCCAAGCTCCTACGAGCAGTACTTC.

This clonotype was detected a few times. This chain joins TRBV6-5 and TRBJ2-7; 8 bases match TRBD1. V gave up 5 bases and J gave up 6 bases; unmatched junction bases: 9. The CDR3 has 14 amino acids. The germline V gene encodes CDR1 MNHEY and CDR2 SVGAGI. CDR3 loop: CASSPGQDPSEQYF. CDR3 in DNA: TGTGCCAGCAGTCCGGGACAGGACCCCTCCGAGCAGTACTTC.

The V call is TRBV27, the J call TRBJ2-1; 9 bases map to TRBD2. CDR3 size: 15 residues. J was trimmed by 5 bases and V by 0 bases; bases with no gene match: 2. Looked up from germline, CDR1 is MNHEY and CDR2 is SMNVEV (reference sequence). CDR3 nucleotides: TGTGCCAGCAGTTTATCCCTAGCGGGGCACAATGAGCAGTTCTTC. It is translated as CASSLSLAGHNEQFF.

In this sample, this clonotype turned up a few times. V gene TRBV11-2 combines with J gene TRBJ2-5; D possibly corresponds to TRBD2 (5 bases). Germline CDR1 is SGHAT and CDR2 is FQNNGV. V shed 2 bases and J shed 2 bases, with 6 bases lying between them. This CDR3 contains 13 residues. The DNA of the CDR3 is TGTGCCAGCAGCTTAACTAGTCAAGAGACCCAGTACTTC. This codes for CASSLTSQETQYF.